This T cell receptor (beta chain) was identified in a study of T cells in Graves' hyperthyroidism and ophthalmopathy. Amplification yielded TCR beta CDR3 regions, with RNA transcripts as the source. HTBI primers were the set used in a first-round RT-PCR of the TCR CDR3. From the multiplex PCR reads, TCRdb called clonotypes with MiXCR, one entry per CDR3 protein. The repertoire holds hundreds of thousands of distinct CDR3 sequences, with approximately 24% as singletons. Regarding this clonotype: This sequence may be a read error, since a much larger clone differs from it by one base. Since no conserved phenylalanine or tryptophan closes the CDR3, a read error is the likely cause.

Ophthalmopathy patients all had a Clinical Activity Score of at least 3, a NOSPECS grade of at least 4 and disease under 3 months old. The sequence was obtained from a woman aged 25 to 45 with Graves' ophthalmopathy. Sequences were obtained from blood.

The CDR3 reads CATSSRPTGELFY. CDR3 DNA: TGTGCCACCAGTAGTAGGCCGACCGGGGAGCTGTTTTAT. This sequence joins TRBV24-1 and TRBJ2-2; no clear D. The V end was cut by 6 bases, the J end by 5 bases, with 9 bases between. CDR1 and CDR2 (germline): KGHDR, SFDVKD. The CDR3 totals 13 residues.